The 5 T cell receptor beta chains listed next were all sequenced from one sample in a study of blood T cell repertoires in COVID-19. TCRdb's table, derived via immunoSEQ multiplex PCR, lists solely in-frame clones and lacks some. The profile covers hundreds of thousands of clones, with 65% to 90% appearing a single time and around 7% taken by the ten largest. Specimen: peripheral blood. Every receptor here comes from a woman aged 50 to 60 with acute or convalescent COVID-19.

The genes are TRBV6-6 and TRBJ1-5; TRBD1 might be the D (5 bases). From germline, CDR1 is MNHNY and CDR2 SVGAGI (reference sequence). This CDR3 is built from 12 residues. CDR3 nucleotides: TGTGCGGCCGGGGGGGGCAATCAGCCCCAGCATTTT. Translated, it gives CAAGGGNQPQHF.

The chain recombines TRBV5-1 with TRBJ2-7; TRBD2 aligns across 12 bases. The junction had 9 bases not matched to a gene; V was cut back by 3 bases and J by 2 bases. The CDR3 contains 17 residues. Per the germline V gene, CDR1 is SGHRS and CDR2 is YFSETQ. CDR3 DNA: TGCGCCAGCAGCTCAGGGACTAGCGGGCCTTCCACCTACGAGCAGTACTTC. This translates into CASSSGTSGPSTYEQYF. The whole variable domain, filled in from reference TRBV5-1 and TRBJ2-7, reads KAGVTQTPRYLIKTRGQQVTLSCSPISGHRSVSWYQQTPGQGLQFLFEYFSETQRNKGNFPGRFSGRQFSNSRSEMNVSTLELGDSALYLCASSSGTSGPSTYEQYFGPGTRLTVT.

The chain recombines TRBV19 with TRBJ1-5, with a weak D call TRBD1 (6 bases). This CDR3 is 13 amino acids long. Germline V lookup: CDR1 LNHDA, CDR2 SQIVND (reference sequence). With 5 bases removed from V and 7 bases from J, the gap between germline ends came to 12 bases. CDR3: CASSPGERQPQHF. The CDR3 nucleotides read TGTGCCAGTAGTCCAGGGGAGAGGCAGCCCCAGCATTTT. Using reference TRBV19 and TRBJ1-5 for the parts outside the CDR3, the full variable domain is DGGITQSPKYLFRKEGQNVTLSCEQNLNHDAMYWYRQDPGQGLRLIYYSQIVNDFQKGDIAEGYSVSREKKESFPLTVTSAQKNPTAFYLCASSPGERQPQHFGDGTRLSIL.

CDR3 region: CASSQNGQGNYSPLHF. In DNA, the CDR3 is TGTGCCAGCAGCCAAAACGGACAGGGGAATTATTCACCCCTCCACTTT. The V and J genes are TRBV4-2 and TRBJ1-6; TRBD1 aligns across 9 bases. V was pared by 2 bases and J by 8 bases, with 7 bases of the junction left unmatched. The germline CDR1 and CDR2 sequences are LGHNA and YNFKEQ. The CDR3 is made up of 16 amino acids.

The chain combines TRBV7-2 with TRBJ2-6, with D possibly TRBD1 on 6 matching bases. V shed 5 bases and J shed 4 bases, with 21 bases lying between them. The CDR3 contains 18 residues. Germline V gene data show CDR1 as SGHTA and CDR2 as FQGNSA. The CDR3 nucleotides read TGTGCCAGCAGCCCCCAGACAGGCCTGATTTTGGGGGCCAACGTCCTGACTTTC. Protein product: CASSPQTGLILGANVLTF. Based on the CDR3 plus reference TRBV7-2 and TRBJ2-6, the full variable domain is GAGVSQSPSNKVTEKGKDVELRCDPISGHTALYWYRQSLGQGLEFLIYFQGNSAPDKSGLPSDRFSAERTGGSVSTLTIQRTQQEDSAVYLCASSPQTGLILGANVLTFGAGSRLTVL.